The clone carrying this T cell receptor beta chain was seen only a few times. Its antigen is undetermined. This CDR3 comprises 15 residues. Per germline, CDR1 SNHLY and CDR2 FYNNEI. Trimming shortened V by 6 bases and J by 3 bases, and 15 bases separated the two germline ends. The TCRbeta library incorporated unique molecular identifiers. Each CDR3 protein is one row after TCRdb ran MiXCR on the PCR reads. Seen here are a few hundred thousand distinct CDR3 sequences, roughly 43% observed once, and the top ten hold around 29%. This record belongs to a study of T-cell reconstitution after alpha-beta-depleted transplantation in children. Study-level results: Among T cells one year after transplant, newly produced cells accounted for most counts and diversity. The study traced high day-60 TCRbeta diversity in some patients to surviving recipient T cells and thymic progenitors. Where alpha-beta T cells came from about two months after transplant was reportedly several hundred expanded graft clones.

Sequencing was performed on PBMCs, taken before TCRalphabeta/CD19-depleted stem cell transplant. V usage is TRBV2 and J usage is TRBJ1-5, with TRBD1 as a possible D gene (6 bases). The sequence was obtained from a girl aged 2-10 years with aplastic anemia, due to receive a stem cell transplant. CDR3 region: CASRADSSHNQPQHF. The CDR3 nucleotides read TGTGCCAGCAGGGCGGACAGCTCACACAATCAGCCCCAGCATTTT.